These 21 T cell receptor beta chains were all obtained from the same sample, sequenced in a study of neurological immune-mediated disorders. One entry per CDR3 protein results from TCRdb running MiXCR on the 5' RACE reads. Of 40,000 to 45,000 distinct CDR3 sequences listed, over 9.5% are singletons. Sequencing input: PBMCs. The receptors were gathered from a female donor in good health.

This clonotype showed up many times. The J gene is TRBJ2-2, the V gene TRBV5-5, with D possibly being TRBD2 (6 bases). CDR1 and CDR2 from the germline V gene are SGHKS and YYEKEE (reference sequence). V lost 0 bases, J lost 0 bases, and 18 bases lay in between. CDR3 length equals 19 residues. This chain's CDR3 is CASSLEAGNPYANTGELFF. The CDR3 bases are TGTGCCAGCAGCTTGGAGGCGGGGAACCCATACGCGAACACCGGGGAGCTGTTTTTT. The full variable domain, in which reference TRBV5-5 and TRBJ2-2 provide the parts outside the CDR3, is DAGVTQSPTHLIKTRGQQVTLRCSPISGHKSVSWYQQVLGQGPQFIFQYYEKEERGRGNFPDRFSARQFPNYSSELNVNALLLGDSALYLCASSLEAGNPYANTGELFFGEGSRLTVL.

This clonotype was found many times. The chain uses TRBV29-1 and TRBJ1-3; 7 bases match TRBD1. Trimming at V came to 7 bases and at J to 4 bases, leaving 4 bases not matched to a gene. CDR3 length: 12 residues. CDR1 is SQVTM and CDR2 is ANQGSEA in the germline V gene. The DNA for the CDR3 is TGCAGCGCTCAGACAGGGGGAAACACCATATATTTT. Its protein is CSAQTGGNTIYF.

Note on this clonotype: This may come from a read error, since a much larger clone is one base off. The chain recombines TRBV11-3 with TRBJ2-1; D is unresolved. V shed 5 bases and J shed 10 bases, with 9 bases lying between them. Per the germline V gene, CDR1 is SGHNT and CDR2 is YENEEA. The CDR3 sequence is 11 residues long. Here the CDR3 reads CASSPGSEQFF. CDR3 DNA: TGTGCCAGCAGCCCTGGTTCAGAGCAGTTCTTC. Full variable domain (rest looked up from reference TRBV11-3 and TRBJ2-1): EAGVVQSPRYKIIEKKQPVAFWCNPISGHNTLYWYLQNLGQGPELLIRYENEEAVDDSQLPKDRFSAERLKGVDSTLKIQPAELGDSAVYLCASSPGSEQFFGPGTRLTVL.

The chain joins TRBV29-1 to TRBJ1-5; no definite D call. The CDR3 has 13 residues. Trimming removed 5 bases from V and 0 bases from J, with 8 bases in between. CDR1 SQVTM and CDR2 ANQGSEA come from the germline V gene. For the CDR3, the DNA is TGCAGCGTTAGTGAAAATAGCAATCAGCCCCAGCATTTT. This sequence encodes CSVSENSNQPQHF.

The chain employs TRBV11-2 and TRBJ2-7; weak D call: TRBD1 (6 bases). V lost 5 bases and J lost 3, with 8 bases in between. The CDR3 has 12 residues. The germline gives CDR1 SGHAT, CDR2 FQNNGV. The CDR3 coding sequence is TGTGCCAGCAGCCCGGACAGCTACGAGCAGTACTTC. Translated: CASSPDSYEQYF. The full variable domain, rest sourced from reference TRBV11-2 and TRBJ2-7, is EAGVAQSPRYKIIEKRQSVAFWCNPISGHATLYWYQQILGQGPKLLIQFQNNGVVDDSQLPKDRFSAERLKGVDSTLKIQPAKLEDSAVYLCASSPDSYEQYFGPGTRLTVT.

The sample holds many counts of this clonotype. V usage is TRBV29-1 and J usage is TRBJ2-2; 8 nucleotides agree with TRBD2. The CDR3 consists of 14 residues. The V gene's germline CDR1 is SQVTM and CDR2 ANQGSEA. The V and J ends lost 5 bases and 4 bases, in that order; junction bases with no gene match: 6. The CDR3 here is CSVRRGDPTGELFF. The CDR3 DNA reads TGCAGCGTTCGGCGGGGGGACCCCACCGGGGAGCTGTTTTTT.

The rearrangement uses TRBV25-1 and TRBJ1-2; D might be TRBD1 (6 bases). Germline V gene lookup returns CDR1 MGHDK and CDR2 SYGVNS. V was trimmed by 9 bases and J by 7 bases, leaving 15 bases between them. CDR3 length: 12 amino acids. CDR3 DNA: TGTGCCAGTGCGTCGGGGGCAGGTGGCTACACCTTC. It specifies CASASGAGGYTF.

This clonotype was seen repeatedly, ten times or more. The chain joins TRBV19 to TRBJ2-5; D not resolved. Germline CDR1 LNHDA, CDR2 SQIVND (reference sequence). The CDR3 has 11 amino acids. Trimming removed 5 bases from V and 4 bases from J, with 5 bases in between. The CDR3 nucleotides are TGTGCCAGTAGTTTCTTAGAGACCCAGTACTTC. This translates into CASSFLETQYF.

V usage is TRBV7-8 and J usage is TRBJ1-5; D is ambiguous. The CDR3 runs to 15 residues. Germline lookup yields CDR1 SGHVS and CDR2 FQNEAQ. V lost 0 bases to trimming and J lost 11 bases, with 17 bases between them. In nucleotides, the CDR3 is TGTGCCAGCAGCTTAGCGGGGAGGGCCGAGACGGCCCAGCATTTT. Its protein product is CASSLAGRAETAQHF.

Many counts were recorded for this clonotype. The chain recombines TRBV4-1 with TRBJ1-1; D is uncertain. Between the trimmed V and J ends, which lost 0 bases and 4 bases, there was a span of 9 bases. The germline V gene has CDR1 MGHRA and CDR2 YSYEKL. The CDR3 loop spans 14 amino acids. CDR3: CASSQDRPATEAFF. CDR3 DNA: TGCGCCAGCAGCCAAGATAGGCCGGCCACTGAAGCTTTCTTT.

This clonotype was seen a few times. CDR3 sequence (DNA): TGTGCCAGCAGGGACCCAGGGGGCCTCACTGAAGCTTTCTTT. Translation gives CASRDPGGLTEAFF. The V and J genes are TRBV25-1 and TRBJ1-1, with 8 bases fitting TRBD1. The CDR3 has 14 amino acids. Trimming removed 6 bases from V and 4 bases from J; junction bases left unmatched: 7. CDR1 MGHDK and CDR2 SYGVNS come from the germline V gene.

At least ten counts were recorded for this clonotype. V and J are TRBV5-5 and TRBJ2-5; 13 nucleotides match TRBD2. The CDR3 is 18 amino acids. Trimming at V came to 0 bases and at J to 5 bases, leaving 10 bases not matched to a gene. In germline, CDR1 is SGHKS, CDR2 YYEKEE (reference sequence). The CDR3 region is CASSLGLTSGGPSETQYF. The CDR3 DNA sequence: TGTGCCAGCAGCTTGGGATTGACTAGCGGGGGGCCTAGCGAGACCCAGTACTTC.

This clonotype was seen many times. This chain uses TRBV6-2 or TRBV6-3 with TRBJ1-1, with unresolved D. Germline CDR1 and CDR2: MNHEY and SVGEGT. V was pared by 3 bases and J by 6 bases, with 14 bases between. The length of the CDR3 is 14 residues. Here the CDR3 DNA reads TGTGCCAGCAGTTATCGGGCAGAGGGCCCTGAAGCTTTCTTT. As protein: CASSYRAEGPEAFF.

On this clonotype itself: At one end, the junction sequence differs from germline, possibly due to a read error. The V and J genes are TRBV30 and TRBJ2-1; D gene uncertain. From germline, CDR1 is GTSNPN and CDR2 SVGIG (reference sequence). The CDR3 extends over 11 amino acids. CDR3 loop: CARSLVLEQFF. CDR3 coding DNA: TGTGCCCGGAGCTTGGTTCTTGAGCAGTTCTTC.

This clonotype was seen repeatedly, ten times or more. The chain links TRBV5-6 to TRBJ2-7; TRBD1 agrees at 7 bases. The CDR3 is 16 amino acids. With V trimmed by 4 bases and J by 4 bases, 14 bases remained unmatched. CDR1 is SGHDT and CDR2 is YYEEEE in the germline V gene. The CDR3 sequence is CASSPLTGFVGYEQYF. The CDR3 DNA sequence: TGTGCCAGCAGCCCACTGACAGGGTTCGTAGGGTACGAGCAGTACTTC.

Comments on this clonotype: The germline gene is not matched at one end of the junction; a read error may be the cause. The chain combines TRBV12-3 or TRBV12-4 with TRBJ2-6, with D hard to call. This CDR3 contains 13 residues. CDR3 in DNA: TGTGCCAACAGCATCTCTGGTGCCAACGTCCTGACTTTC. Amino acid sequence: CANSISGANVLTF.

CDR3 DNA: TGTGCCAGCAGTTACTCGGGGACAGGCCCCTCACAAGAGACCCAGTACTTC. Protein: CASSYSGTGPSQETQYF. The rearrangement links TRBV6-5 to TRBJ2-5; 8 bases line up with TRBD1. The CDR3 consists of 17 residues. Looked up from germline, CDR1 is MNHEY and CDR2 is SVGAGI. V gave up 0 bases and J gave up 2 bases; unmatched junction bases: 8.

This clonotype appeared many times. The CDR3: CASSRVMDIRNTEAFF. CDR3 nucleotides: TGTGCCAGCAGCCGTGTAATGGACATTCGGAACACTGAAGCTTTCTTT. The chain recombines TRBV14 with TRBJ1-1, with D perhaps TRBD1 (5 bases). Germline CDR1 SGHDN, CDR2 FVKESK. CDR3 size: 16 residues. Trimming took off 4 bases at V and 1 base at J, with 16 bases between the two ends.

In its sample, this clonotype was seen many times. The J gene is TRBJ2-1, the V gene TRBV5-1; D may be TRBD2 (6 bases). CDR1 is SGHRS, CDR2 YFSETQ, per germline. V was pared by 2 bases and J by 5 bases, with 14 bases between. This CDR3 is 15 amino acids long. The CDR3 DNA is TGCGCCAGCAGCTTAGAACTAGCAGATCACAATGAGCAGTTCTTC. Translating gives CASSLELADHNEQFF.

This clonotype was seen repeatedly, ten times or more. The CDR3 nucleotides read TGTGCCAGCAGCTTGCCACAGGGCTACGAGCAGTACTTC. Protein sequence: CASSLPQGYEQYF. The chain couples TRBV7-9 to TRBJ2-7; tentatively, D is TRBD1 (6 bases). The CDR3 extends over 13 amino acids. V was shortened by 3 bases and J by 3 bases, with 9 bases between the two germline ends. Germline V CDR1 and CDR2: SEHNR, FQNEAQ (reference sequence).

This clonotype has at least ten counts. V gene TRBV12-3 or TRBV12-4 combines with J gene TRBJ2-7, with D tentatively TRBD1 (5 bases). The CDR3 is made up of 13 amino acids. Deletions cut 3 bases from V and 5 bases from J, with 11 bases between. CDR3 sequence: CASSFMGLHEQYF. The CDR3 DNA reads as TGTGCCAGCAGTTTCATGGGGCTCCACGAGCAGTACTTC.